This TCR beta chain was recovered during a study of cytomegalovirus exposure and HLA in healthy donors (dated by TCRdb to about 2017). Study-level background: An earlier analysis of 587 of the donors reported about 280 Gb of sequence data and approximately 120 million unique TCR beta sequences obtained from around 180 million T cells. To predict cytomegalovirus infection status, the study combined high-throughput TCR immunosequencing, statistical association of individual TCRs with disease status, and machine learning. Donor age, sex, ethnicity and CMV serostatus were collected together with the repertoire data. Across approximately 400 genotyped donors of the cohort, an average of approximately 220,000 unique TCR beta nucleotide sequences per donor were sequenced, and approximately 17% of those sequences were non-productive. HLA typing covered class I and class II loci at four-digit resolution. Besides the first cohort of 550 to 750 subjects, a separate validation cohort made up of over 95 different subjects was used. An earlier analysis of approximately 500 of the donors applied high-throughput TCR beta sequencing to assess whether each TCR beta V gene segment acted as functional or pseudogenic. Of the 300 to 400 genotyped donors, around 81% fell in the genetic ancestry cluster associated with self-reported Caucasian donors. In a later genetic analysis, genome-wide SNP genotypes for 398 of the 666 donors were used, and that subset was treated as a discovery cohort. An early release that covered 640 HLA-typed donors contained around 300 gigabases of sequencing data and 65 million to 100 million unique TCR sequences. The study aimed to test whether signatures of past pathogen exposure could be identified by cataloging public T cell receptors. The later analysis used no new phenotypic data to find candidate immune exposures, relying instead on TCR beta sequences and their occurrence across donors. Roughly five DR-DQ haplotypes were handled as single units for association and clustering because linkage in the cohort was strong. In a later analysis, previously published TCR beta repertoires from 666 donors were re-analyzed and high-resolution HLA genotyping was added so that TCR occurrence patterns could be studied. Typing coverage differed by locus: A, B, C, DRB1 and DQB1 were typed in roughly 629-640 donors, DQA1 in approximately 520, DPA1 in 606, and DPB1 in 472. The study used immunosequencing to profile the T cell repertoires of some 600 subjects and linked those repertoires to cytomegalovirus serostatus. Every repertoire in the discovery cohort had been generated on one and the same sequencing platform. General findings and caveats noted by the study authors: A further reported finding was that TCR beta sequences accurately predicted the HLA-A and HLA-B alleles for most subjects in the first cohort. The sequencing pipeline was judged likely to have produced a cluster of highly shared sequence variants as a technical artifact. In this cohort, only TCR beta chains were sequenced, and detectable features were limited by the absence of alpha or paired-chain data. A later analysis found that most CMV-associated TCR beta chains appeared HLA-restricted, with HLA associations seemingly driven largely by CMV exposure. Because HLA typing was unavailable for some donors at each locus, only the typed subset was used in association tests. Correlated functional status among segregating V segments might reflect linkage disequilibrium, but an unknown experimental factor could not be ruled out. The only immune exposure information available for the cohort was CMV serostatus. In a later analysis, over 15,000 TCR beta sequences were associated with specific HLA alleles at a false discovery rate of 0.05. An association between a missense DCLRE1C variant and V-gene and J-gene trimming of TCR beta chains was found in a later genetic analysis and replicated in an independent cohort. Assigning TCR associations to individual alleles was difficult when HLA alleles, especially DR and DQ, strongly co-occurred. Across donors, most TCR sequences were observed very rarely, whereas some public TCRs were present in many individuals. The 87-base-pair reads could not distinguish some IMGT-functional V segments, including TRBV6-2 and TRBV6-3, so those segments were excluded. In a later analysis, the rate of TCR association differed among HLA loci, with DRB1 alleles having the most associated TCRs and HLA-C alleles having the fewest. Broadly in line with IMGT annotations, most TCR beta V segments showed up in productive rearrangements about 87% or about 30% of the time in an earlier analysis of 450 to 600 of the donors. A later analysis reported that several top co-occurrence clusters appeared linked to parvovirus B19, influenza, CMV and Epstein-Barr virus. The earlier analysis of approximately 560 of the donors excluded seventeen rarely observed V segments, including chromosome 9 orphons, because counts were too low. In the study, around 150 TCR beta chains were listed as associated with cytomegalovirus. A later analysis found that HLA-associated TCR beta chains were more clonally expanded and had lower generation probabilities than equally common non-associated chains. The classifier was reported to diagnose cytomegalovirus status with high specificity and sensitivity in both the original and validation cohorts. Three of the identified cytomegalovirus-associated TCR beta chains were confirmed in vitro to be specific for cytomegalovirus antigens. Roughly uniform sequencing depth across donors was assumed in presence/absence analyses, although this assumption may not hold. According to a later genetic analysis, donors in an Asian-associated ancestry cluster had fewer N-insertions in productive TCRs than the roughly 670-donor mean. According to the authors, the approach could potentially be generalized to other disease states and immunological phenotypes.

Receptor amplification or capture employed the immunoSEQ multiplex PCR assay. For the multiplex PCR, a mixture combining 60 forward primers for TCR Vbeta segments and 13 reverse primers for TCR Jbeta segments was used. A multiplex PCR assay on genomic DNA amplified the CDR3 region of rearranged TCR beta genes. The amplified TCR beta libraries were sequenced on the Illumina HiSeq System as 87-base-pair reads. Turning to the authors' computational methods: A later analysis counted about 76 million unique TCR beta chains across the 700 or so repertoires, and around 12 million of these chains were shared by at least two donors. Raw reads were error-corrected and collapsed into unique sequences by a nearest-neighbor algorithm in which closely related sequences were merged to remove PCR and sequencing errors. V, D and J gene segments were assigned by aligning CDR3 sequences to IMGT reference sequences. For a sequence to be retained, a match of at least six nucleotides to both a V gene segment and a J gene segment was required. A rearrangement counted as productive if the CDR3 had no stop codons and remained in frame with V and J, and every other rearrangement counted as non-productive. CDR3 was defined by IMGT convention, running from the second conserved V-encoded cysteine to the conserved J-encoded phenylalanine. The earlier analysis of about 590 of the donors excluded sequences that lacked an unambiguous match to a single V gene segment. In an earlier analysis of several hundred of the donors, V segments were called functional above 56.7% productive rearrangements and were called segregating when the between-donor standard deviation exceeded 5%. A statistical classification framework was built for diagnosing cytomegalovirus status from the catalog of TCR beta chain sequences. A later analysis assigned V and J genes by comparing TCR nucleotide sequences with IMGT/GENE-DB human TR gene sequences. In a later analysis, CDR3 sequences and most-parsimonious VDJ recombination scenarios were assigned using the TCRdist pipeline. In a later analysis, every TCR beta chain was defined by the combination of its CDR3 amino acid sequence and its V-gene family, and reads without a unique V-gene family were dropped. To address suspected cross-contamination and a sequencing artifact, a later analysis removed a few hundred highly shared, low-generation-probability nucleotide sequences. A later analysis calculated a clonal expansion index for each public chain from normalized within-repertoire ranks of inferred template counts. In a later analysis, generation probabilities were computed using a VDJ recombination model fitted to out-of-frame rearrangements, and the results were checked against IGoR. A later analysis scored TCR-TCR, TCR-HLA and TCR-CMV co-occurrence with hypergeometric tests, applying a repertoire-size bias correction to TCR pairs. To estimate false discovery rates, a later analysis permuted the HLA or CMV assignments 20 times. In a later analysis, co-occurring TCRs were grouped with DBSCAN, and TCRdist sequence similarity was added when clustering was performed within HLA-allele-positive subsets. For co-occurrence clustering, repertoires with fewer than 30,000 or more than 120,000 public chains were excluded, along with five or six repertoires with anomalous nucleotide sharing. TCRdb obtained this table from immuneACCESS and retained in-frame rearrangements with V and J assigned. These tables miss some clones; where compared with another copy, unresolved V genes account for less than half of the shortfall, and the remainder is unexplained. V and J calls and clone size are copied from that table; D and trimming were computed from the DNA. This sample gives under 200,000 clones in total; more than 65% of them show up just once. 1.3% of the sample rests with the top ten.

V loses 6 bases of germline sequence and J loses 7 bases, and the interval between the two ends is 10 bases. The germline V gene (reference sequence) provides CDR1 SEHNR and CDR2 FQNEAQ. Taken from cysteine to phenylalanine, the CDR3 has 12 residues. Solely the CDR3 DNA is kept, with 36 bases framed from the first base. In total, more than 500 healthy bone marrow donors made up the cohort. Cohort members were all nominally healthy when sampled, although unrecorded immune exposures were likely present. The donor was CMV seronegative and was included in the group of hundreds of seronegative cohort members. Every donor gave a peripheral blood sample, and the peripheral blood mononuclear cells from that sample were used for TCR beta sequencing. Genomic DNA was extracted from the blood cell samples with the Qiagen DNeasy Blood Extraction Kit. In the case of this clone: The clone's antigen remains unknown. No clone much larger than this one lies a single base away; base qualities are absent.

The specimen sequenced was PBMCs. The TCR comes from a woman between 50 and 59 years old in good health and CMV-seronegative. Recombination joined TRBV7-9 with TRBJ2-1; no D gene call is confident. The DNA is TGTGCCAGCAGGTTCCAGGAAAATGAGCAGTTCTTC. It translates to CASRFQENEQFF.